Below, 24 T cell receptor beta chains from the same sample are listed, as sequenced in a study of T cell responses to AZD1222 COVID-19 vaccine. Assay: immunoSEQ multiplex PCR; the TCRdb copy retains only in-frame clones and omits some. The data contain roughly 33,000 clones, about 84% of them singletons. Here the sequenced sample was peripheral blood, taken 28 days after the second AZD1222 dose. The receptors derive from an adult who received the AZD1222 COVID-19 vaccine.

The chain couples TRBV7-9 to TRBJ2-2; D might be TRBD2 (6 bases). CDR3 size: 15 residues. V dropped 5 bases and J dropped 2 bases, with 12 bases sitting between them. Germline CDR1 SEHNR, CDR2 FQNEAQ (reference sequence). The chain's CDR3 is CASSPTGLNTGELFF. Written as DNA, the CDR3 is TGTGCCAGCAGCCCCACGGGACTTAACACCGGGGAGCTGTTTTTT.

The chain couples TRBV10-3 to TRBJ2-1, with 7 bases matching TRBD2. CDR3 length equals 17 residues. Germline lookup yields CDR1 ENHRY and CDR2 SYGVKD. Trimming cost V 3 bases and J 5 bases; bases outside gene matches: 13. CDR3 in DNA: TGTGCCATCAGTGAAGTTCGGCGCGGGAGTTTAGACAATGAGCAGTTCTTC. Protein product: CAISEVRRGSLDNEQFF.

This clone has just one count. This rearrangement joins TRBV6-2 or TRBV6-3 to TRBJ1-5; D ambiguous. The germline V gene has CDR1 MNHEY and CDR2 SVGEGT. The CDR3 is 15 residues long. Trimming removed 0 bases from V and 3 bases from J, with 9 bases in between. The CDR3 coding sequence is TGTGCCAGCAGTTACTCGGGCAGGATCAATCAGCCCCAGCATTTT. This codes for CASSYSGRINQPQHF.

This rearrangement joins TRBV3-1 (or the pseudogene TRBV3-2) to TRBJ2-7, with D unclear. Germline CDR1 reads LGHDT; CDR2 reads YNNKEL (reference sequence). V lost 2 bases and J lost 2, with 7 bases in between. The CDR3 contains 13 residues. CDR3 sequence: CASSQSSTYEQYF. As DNA, the CDR3 is TGTGCCAGCAGCCAAAGTTCCACCTACGAGCAGTACTTC.

The V and J genes are TRBV7-2 and TRBJ2-7, with D hard to call. Germline V gives CDR1 SGHTA, CDR2 FQGNSA. With 1 base removed from V and 3 bases from J, the gap between germline ends came to 7 bases. This CDR3 comprises 13 residues. CDR3 sequence (DNA): TGTGCCAGCAGCTTAGGTCAGTTCTACGAGCAGTACTTC. It is translated as CASSLGQFYEQYF.

V and J are TRBV6-5 and TRBJ1-2, with TRBD1 as a possible D gene (5 bases). V lost 2 bases, J lost 2 bases, and 9 bases lay in between. Germline CDR1 MNHEY, CDR2 SVGAGI. CDR3 length equals 14 residues. The CDR3 here is CASSYRGYNYGYTF. Written as DNA, the CDR3 is TGTGCCAGCAGTTACCGGGGCTACAACTATGGCTACACCTTC.

This clone was observed once. The chain uses TRBV19 and TRBJ1-1; D perhaps matches TRBD1 (6 bases). The CDR3 runs 15 residues. Germline assignment: CDR1 LNHDA and CDR2 SQIVND (reference sequence). V was cut by 5 bases and J by 2 bases, with 15 bases left in between. The CDR3: CASSSQGLLNTEAFF. In DNA form, the CDR3 reads TGTGCCAGTAGTTCGCAGGGGCTTTTAAACACTGAAGCTTTCTTT.

This clone appeared a few times. This chain connects TRBV7-3 to TRBJ1-1, with 7 bases matching TRBD1. Germline V CDR1 and CDR2: SGHTA, FQGTGA. With 5 bases clipped from V and 8 bases from J, the junction kept 5 bases outside the gene matches. This CDR3 contains 12 residues. This CDR3 reads CASSQLGQEAFF. The CDR3 DNA reads TGTGCCAGCAGCCAGCTGGGACAGGAAGCTTTCTTT.

The chain uses TRBV2 and TRBJ2-1; D is possibly TRBD2 (7 bases). The germline V gene encodes CDR1 SNHLY and CDR2 FYNNEI. V lost 9 bases and J lost 7, with 19 bases in between. The length of the CDR3 is 14 residues. The CDR3, as DNA: TGTGCCAGTAGGGAGGGGGGGAGCAGGAATGAGCAGTTCTTC. Its translation: CASREGGSRNEQFF. Drawing the rest from reference TRBV2 and TRBJ2-1, the complete variable domain is EPEVTQTPSHQVTQMGQEVILRCVPISNHLYFYWYRQILGQKVEFLVSFYNNEISEKSEIFDDQFSVERPDGSNFTLKIRSTKLEDSAMYFCASREGGSRNEQFFGPGTRLTVL.

The chain has TRBV12-3 or TRBV12-4 and TRBJ2-2, with D possibly being TRBD2 (6 bases). Between the trimmed V and J ends, which lost 3 bases and 6 bases, there was a span of 8 bases. The CDR3 is 13 amino acids. The CDR3 protein is CASSLPGAGELFF. The CDR3 bases are TGTGCCAGCAGTTTGCCGGGGGCCGGGGAGCTGTTTTTT.

The chain links TRBV7-2 to TRBJ1-5, with no clear D. This CDR3 contains 15 residues. V lost 1 base and J 5 bases, leaving 12 bases between the germline ends. The V gene's germline CDR1 is SGHTA and CDR2 FQGNSA. As DNA, the CDR3 is TGTGCCAGCAGCTTAGATTCTGGCACCCATCAGCCCCAGCATTTT. This translates into CASSLDSGTHQPQHF.

The rearrangement joins TRBV7-9 to TRBJ2-7; no firm D call. The CDR3 covers 13 residues. The germline V gene has CDR1 SEHNR and CDR2 FQNEAQ (reference sequence). V was trimmed by 6 bases and J by 0 bases, leaving 9 bases between them. The CDR3 coding sequence is TGTGCCAGCAGAGGAAAGATCTCCTACGAGCAGTACTTC. Amino acid sequence: CASRGKISYEQYF.

The chain carries TRBV27 and TRBJ1-4; D remains ambiguous. V was trimmed by 5 bases and J by 8 bases, leaving 12 bases between them. Germline CDR1 reads MNHEY; CDR2 reads SMNVEV (reference sequence). CDR3 size: 13 residues. CDR3 protein: CASSRGPEEKLFF. The DNA of the CDR3 is TGTGCCAGCAGTCGCGGACCGGAGGAAAAACTGTTTTTT.

The genes are TRBV21-1 and TRBJ2-2; the table's D gene call, TRBD2, was not cross checked with the DNA. TRBV21-1 is recorded as a pseudogene. This CDR3 region has 16 residues. The DNA for the CDR3 is TGTGCCAGCAGCAAATTTGAGCGGGAGGTAGCCGGGGAGCTGTTTTTT. It is translated as CASSKFEREVAGELFF.

The chain has TRBV21-1 and TRBJ2-7; TRBD1 reflects the table's D call only, with no check against the DNA. TRBV21-1 is a known pseudogene. The CDR3 consists of 17 residues. Written as DNA, the CDR3 is TGTGCCAGCAGCAAAGACCCCCCTAGACAGGGGAGCAACGAGCAGTACGTC. Encoded protein: CASSKDPPRQGSNEQYV.

This clone was detected only once. The chain employs TRBV6-5 and TRBJ1-4, with D tentatively TRBD1 (5 bases). The CDR3 loop spans 15 amino acids. Per germline, CDR1 MNHEY and CDR2 SVGAGI. V gave up 6 bases and J gave up 3 bases, with 14 bases separating them. DNA of the CDR3: TGTGCCAGCAGGTGGACGGGGGGAGCTAATGAAAAACTGTTTTTT. Encoded protein: CASRWTGGANEKLFF.

The rearrangement links TRBV28 to TRBJ2-1; D is unresolved. This CDR3 spans 11 amino acids. The germline CDR1 and CDR2 sequences are MDHEN and SYDVKM. V lost 6 bases and J 16 bases, leaving 16 bases between the germline ends. The CDR3 spells CASSLALSLFF. DNA for the CDR3: TGTGCCAGCAGCCTGGCCCTGTCATTATTCTTC.

J is TRBJ2-5 and V is TRBV6-2 or TRBV6-3; 13 nucleotides agree with TRBD2. The germline CDR1 and CDR2 sequences are MNHEY and SVGEGT. J was trimmed by 4 bases and V by 5 bases; bases with no gene match: 13. CDR3 length: 18 amino acids. The CDR3 nucleotides read TGTGCCAGCAGTAAGCCAACTAGCGGGGGGGCCCTAGGAGAGACCCAGTACTTC. Its protein is CASSKPTSGGALGETQYF.

The CDR3 DNA follows: TGTGCCTGGATGCAGGGCGGTGGGGCCAACGTCCTGACTTTC. This gives the protein CAWMQGGGANVLTF. This rearrangement joins TRBV30 to TRBJ2-6, with D perhaps TRBD1 (5 bases). Trimming removed 4 bases from V and 3 bases from J, with 10 bases in between. This CDR3 is built from 14 residues. Germline CDR1 and CDR2: GTSNPN and SVGIG (reference sequence).

The rearrangement links TRBV4-2 to TRBJ2-4; D is undetermined. V was cut by 0 bases and J by 7 bases, with 10 bases left in between. CDR1 and CDR2 (germline): LGHNA, YNFKEQ. The CDR3 length is 14 residues. The CDR3 loop reads CASSQETTGNIQYF. In DNA, the CDR3 is TGTGCCAGCAGCCAAGAGACGACTGGGAACATTCAGTACTTC.

This chain joins TRBV7-9 and TRBJ1-1; D unresolved. The CDR3 consists of 16 residues. The V end was cut by 2 bases, the J end by 1 base, with 14 bases between. Germline CDR1 reads SEHNR; CDR2 reads FQNEAQ (reference sequence). CDR3 sequence (DNA): TGTGCCAGCAGCTTACCTTCGGGCAGGTCGAACACTGAAGCTTTCTTT. It translates to CASSLPSGRSNTEAFF. The full variable domain, completed using reference TRBV7-9 and TRBJ1-1, is DTGVSQNPRHKITKRGQNVTFRCDPISEHNRLYWYRQTLGQGPEFLTYFQNEAQLEKSRLLSDRFSAERPKGSFSTLEIQRTEQGDSAMYLCASSLPSGRSNTEAFFGQGTRLTVV.

The gene calls are TRBV12-3 or TRBV12-4 and TRBJ2-5; D is unresolved. Trimming cost V 4 bases and J 1 base, with 1 base left between them. This CDR3 is built from 11 residues. In nucleotides, the CDR3 is TGTGCCAGCAGTTCCCAAGAGACCCAGTACTTC. Protein product: CASSSQETQYF.

V is TRBV7-9 and J is TRBJ2-7, with 8 bases fitting TRBD1. The CDR3 has 15 amino acids. V was pared by 5 bases and J by 0 bases, with 6 bases of the junction left unmatched. Germline loops: CDR1 SEHNR, CDR2 FQNEAQ (reference sequence). The CDR3, as DNA: TGTGCCAGCAGCCTAGGACAGGGAGACTCCTACGAGCAGTACTTC. Amino acids: CASSLGQGDSYEQYF.

The J gene is TRBJ1-2, the V gene TRBV24-1; perhaps TRBD1 as D (6 bases). Trimming pared 1 base from V and 5 bases from J, leaving 10 bases between. The CDR3 consists of 14 residues. Germline assignment: CDR1 KGHDR and CDR2 SFDVKD. CDR3 region: CATSDFRTAYGYTF. The CDR3 bases are TGTGCCACCAGTGATTTTCGGACAGCGTATGGCTACACCTTC.